The 21 T cell receptor beta chains presented below share a single source sample, sequenced in a study of T cells in narcolepsy. The data were produced by immunoSEQ multiplex PCR, yet TCRdb's version contains in-frame clones alone and is incomplete. The sample records tens of thousands of clones, around 78% being singletons. What was sequenced was CD45RA- memory CD4+ T cells from PBMCs. These receptor sequences come from a human donor with narcolepsy.

This clone was found a few times. V usage is TRBV30 and J usage is TRBJ2-7; D gene uncertain. V lost 1 base to trimming and J lost 2 bases, with 3 bases between them. CDR3 length equals 11 residues. Germline CDR1 and CDR2: GTSNPN and SVGIG (reference sequence). The CDR3 is CAWSGTYEQYF. The CDR3 DNA follows: TGTGCCTGGAGTGGTACCTACGAGCAGTACTTC.

This chain links TRBV6-1 with TRBJ2-2; D is unclear. The germline V gene has CDR1 MNHNS and CDR2 SASEGT. V lost 7 bases to trimming and J lost 4 bases, with 16 bases between them. There are 15 residues in the CDR3. The CDR3 loop is CASNIREGSTGELFF. CDR3 nucleotide sequence: TGTGCCAGCAATATAAGGGAAGGTTCCACCGGGGAGCTGTTTTTT.

J is TRBJ1-5 and V is TRBV28, with 11 bases fitting TRBD1. Per the germline V gene, CDR1 is MDHEN and CDR2 is SYDVKM. The V segment lost 10 bases and the J segment 0 bases; nucleotides outside the gene matches: 11. The CDR3 runs 17 residues. CDR3 bases: TGTGCCATCCTCCCGGGACAGGGGGGTTATAGCAATCAGCCCCAGCATTTT. Translated, it gives CAILPGQGGYSNQPQHF.

The V call is TRBV30, the J call TRBJ1-2; D call uncertain. V lost 4 bases, J lost 7 bases, and 19 bases lay in between. The CDR3 is 14 amino acids. CDR1 is GTSNPN and CDR2 is SVGIG in the germline V gene (reference sequence). Here the CDR3 reads CAWTGPIRVVGYTF. CDR3 DNA: TGTGCCTGGACCGGACCTATCCGGGTGGTTGGCTACACCTTC. Drawing the rest from reference TRBV30 and TRBJ1-2, the complete variable domain is SQTIHQWPATLVQPVGSPLSLECTVEGTSNPNLYWYRQAAGRGLQLLFYSVGIGQISSEVPQNLSASRPQDRQFILSSKKLLLSDSGFYLCAWTGPIRVVGYTFGSGTRLTVV.

This clone was observed once. The CDR3 region is CASSLATGGNQPQHF. The CDR3 DNA reads TGTGCCAGCAGCTTAGCGACAGGGGGTAATCAGCCCCAGCATTTT. The V gene is TRBV7-2, the J gene TRBJ1-5, with 9 positions matching TRBD1. The ends lost 0 bases at V and 4 bases at J; junction bases unmatched: 1. CDR1 is SGHTA, CDR2 FQGNSA, per germline. CDR3 size: 15 residues. Full variable domain (missing parts from reference TRBV7-2 and TRBJ1-5): GAGVSQSPSNKVTEKGKDVELRCDPISGHTALYWYRQSLGQGLEFLIYFQGNSAPDKSGLPSDRFSAERTGGSVSTLTIQRTQQEDSAVYLCASSLATGGNQPQHFGDGTRLSIL.

The chain is built from TRBV29-1 and TRBJ1-1; D gene ambiguous. Per the germline V gene, CDR1 is SQVTM and CDR2 is ANQGSEA. Trimming removed 2 bases at V and 3 bases at J, with 10 bases between. The CDR3 totals 13 residues. CDR3 in amino acids: CSVEFERDTEAFF. The CDR3 region has the DNA TGCAGCGTTGAATTTGAGCGCGACACTGAAGCTTTCTTT. The entire variable domain, with the rest obtained from reference TRBV29-1 and TRBJ1-1, is as follows: SAVISQKPSRDICQRGTSLTIQCQVDSQVTMMFWYRQQPGQSLTLIATANQGSEATYESGFVIDKFPISRPNLTFSTLTVSNMSPEDSSIYLCSVEFERDTEAFFGQGTRLTVV.

The chain is built from TRBV2 and TRBJ1-2, with D possibly being TRBD1 (5 bases). Looked up from germline, CDR1 is SNHLY and CDR2 is FYNNEI. This CDR3 is 12 amino acids long. The V end was cut by 3 bases, the J end by 7 bases, with 9 bases between. The CDR3: CASSDRAVGYTF. The CDR3 bases are TGTGCCAGCAGTGACAGGGCGGTTGGCTACACCTTC.

The V and J genes are TRBV19 and TRBJ2-3; TRBD2 agrees at 14 bases. V lost 6 bases and J lost 7; bases outside the gene matches: 6. CDR3 size: 15 residues. Per the germline V gene, CDR1 is LNHDA and CDR2 is SQIVND (reference sequence). This CDR3 is CASSRLAGGANTQYF. CDR3 DNA sequence: TGTGCCAGTAGCAGACTAGCGGGGGGGGCCAATACGCAGTATTTT.

V usage is TRBV7-9 and J usage is TRBJ2-5, with 7 positions matching TRBD1. TRBJ2-7 matches the DNA end more closely, so the J call is doubtful. This CDR3 comprises 15 residues. Per germline, CDR1 SEHNR and CDR2 FQNEAQ (reference sequence). CDR3 DNA sequence: TGTGCCAGCAGCGGCCTTCAGGGGGTGACTGCCGAGCAGTACTTC. Translated: CASSGLQGVTAEQYF.

The CDR3 reads CASSAPVPGNTIYF. The CDR3 coding sequence is TGTGCCAGCAGCGCTCCGGTCCCTGGAAACACCATATATTTT. V usage is TRBV9 and J usage is TRBJ1-3; D is unresolved. The V gene lost 3 bases and the J gene lost 2 bases, with 9 bases spanning the gap. From germline, CDR1 is SGDLS and CDR2 YYNGEE. This CDR3 is built from 14 residues.

This clone was seen a handful of times. The rearrangement uses TRBV4-1 and TRBJ1-2; 7 nucleotides match TRBD1. CDR3 length: 14 residues. Looked up from germline, CDR1 is MGHRA and CDR2 is YSYEKL. V lost 1 base and J lost 2; bases outside the gene matches: 1. In DNA form, the CDR3 reads TGCGCCAGCAGCCAAGCGACAGGGAACTATGGCTACACCTTC. Translation: CASSQATGNYGYTF.

This clone appeared once. An end of the junction differs from the germline gene, which may be a read error. The DNA for the CDR3 is TGTGCCAGCAGAGTGGACAGGGATAGCACAGATATGCAGTATTTT. It specifies CASRVDRDSTDMQYF. The rearrangement joins TRBV2 to TRBJ2-3, with 8 bases fitting TRBD1. Looked up from germline, CDR1 is SNHLY and CDR2 is FYNNEI. The CDR3 consists of 15 residues.

The rearrangement uses TRBV10-3 and TRBJ2-5; D is unclear. V lost 4 bases and J lost 0, with 9 bases in between. The germline CDR1 and CDR2 sequences are ENHRY and SYGVKD. The CDR3 covers 14 residues. CDR3 sequence reads: CAISANSDQETQYF. The CDR3 DNA is TGTGCCATCAGTGCGAACAGCGACCAAGAGACCCAGTACTTC.

The rearrangement links TRBV14 to TRBJ2-1, with 9 bases fitting TRBD1. CDR1 is SGHDN and CDR2 is FVKESK in the germline V gene. The CDR3 runs 17 residues. Trimming at V came to 1 base and at J to 6 bases, leaving 10 bases not matched to a gene. The CDR3 DNA reads TGTGCCAGCAGCCAAGTTCCGTACAGGGGGCATCTCAATGAGCAGTTCTTC. Translated, it gives CASSQVPYRGHLNEQFF.

Only a few counts were recorded for this clone. The chain combines TRBV28 with TRBJ2-5; tentative D call: TRBD2 (5 bases). Per germline, CDR1 MDHEN and CDR2 SYDVKM. The CDR3 loop spans 14 amino acids. V shed 3 bases and J shed 4 bases, with 12 bases lying between them. CDR3 sequence (DNA): TGTGCCAGCAGTTTGGAAAACGGAGGAGAGACCCAGTACTTC. Translating gives CASSLENGGETQYF.

The chain has TRBV7-8 and TRBJ2-7; D might be TRBD2 (7 bases). V dropped 4 bases and J dropped 4 bases, with 17 bases sitting between them. The CDR3 consists of 15 residues. Per germline, CDR1 SGHVS and CDR2 FQNEAQ. The CDR3 DNA reads as TGTGCCAGCAGCTACCAATCGGGGGGCCCTTACGAGCAGTACTTC. This encodes CASSYQSGGPYEQYF. Full variable domain (outside the CDR3, taken from reference TRBV7-8 and TRBJ2-7): GAGVSQSPRYKVAKRGQDVALRCDPISGHVSLFWYQQALGQGPEFLTYFQNEAQLDKSGLPSDRFFAERPEGSVSTLKIQRTQQEDSAVYLCASSYQSGGPYEQYFGPGTRLTVT.

This chain joins TRBV2 and TRBJ2-5, with D hard to call. CDR1 is SNHLY, CDR2 FYNNEI, per germline. This CDR3 is built from 15 residues. Trimming removed 8 bases from V and 5 bases from J, with 21 bases in between. This chain's CDR3 is CASAFQTRPSETQYF. The DNA for the CDR3 is TGTGCCAGCGCGTTCCAGACCCGGCCGAGTGAGACCCAGTACTTC.

The chain couples TRBV6-1 to TRBJ1-6; D uncertain. V was pared by 1 base and J by 9 bases, with 13 bases between. The germline gives CDR1 MNHNS, CDR2 SASEGT. This CDR3 is 15 amino acids long. The CDR3 sequence: CASSEEVRRGSPLHF. Here the CDR3 DNA reads TGTGCCAGCAGTGAAGAGGTCAGAAGAGGTTCACCCCTCCACTTT.

The genes are TRBV11-3 and TRBJ2-5; no definite D call. CDR3 length: 14 residues. CDR1 is SGHNT, CDR2 YENEEA, per germline. V lost 5 bases and J lost 3, with 13 bases in between. The CDR3 DNA reads TGTGCCAGCAGCCGCCAGAGTCCCAAAGAGACCCAGTACTTC. This gives the protein CASSRQSPKETQYF.

V is TRBV30 and J is TRBJ1-4, with D possibly TRBD1 on 6 matching bases. Germline values: CDR1 GTSNPN, CDR2 SVGIG (reference sequence). Trimming stripped 0 bases from V and 7 bases from J, with 12 bases between. There are 14 residues in the CDR3. CDR3 coding DNA: TGTGCCTGGAGTGTAGCGGGGGGCGGTGAAAAACTGTTTTTT. Translated: CAWSVAGGGEKLFF.

J is TRBJ2-7 and V is TRBV5-1, with TRBD2 matching over 8 bases. V was pared by 3 bases and J by 1 base, with 6 bases of the junction left unmatched. This CDR3 contains 15 residues. CDR1 is SGHRS, CDR2 YFSETQ, per germline. CDR3 bases: TGCGCCAGCAGCTATAGCGGGGTTAATTCCTACGAGCAGTACTTC. Its translation: CASSYSGVNSYEQYF.